The present TCR beta chain was sequenced within a study of cytomegalovirus exposure and HLA in healthy donors. As to this clone: The antigen is unknown.

Study-level results: An observed cluster of highly shared sequence variants was recorded as a likely sequencing artifact. Later analysis reportedly placed an Asian-associated ancestry cluster below the approximately 680-donor mean in N-insertions.

13 Jbeta primers and 60 Vbeta primers were used for the PCR. Generated by immunoSEQ multiplex PCR, the TCRdb table keeps only in-frame clones and is missing some. Among under 110,000 clones listed, about 80% were seen once. Trimming removed 2 bases from V and 1 base from J, with 9 bases in between. This CDR3 comprises 14 residues. Germline CDR1 reads SGHNT; CDR2 reads YYREEE (reference sequence). The gene calls are TRBV5-4 and TRBJ1-1; maybe TRBD1 (6 bases). The sample consisted of PBMCs. The clonotype originates from a man aged 40-50 years in good health and CMV-seronegative. The CDR3 is CASSLPQGNTEAFF. As DNA, the CDR3 is TGTGCCAGCAGCTTACCACAGGGGAACACTGAAGCTTTCTTT.